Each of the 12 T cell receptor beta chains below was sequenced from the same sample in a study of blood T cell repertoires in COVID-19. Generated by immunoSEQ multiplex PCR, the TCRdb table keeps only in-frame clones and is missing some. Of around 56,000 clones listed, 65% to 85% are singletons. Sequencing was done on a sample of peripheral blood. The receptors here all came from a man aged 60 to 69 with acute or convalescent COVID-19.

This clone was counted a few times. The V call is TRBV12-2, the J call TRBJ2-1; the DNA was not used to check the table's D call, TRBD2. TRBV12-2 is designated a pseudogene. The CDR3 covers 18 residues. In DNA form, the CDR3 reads TGTGCAAGTCGCATCCTAATAGCGGGGCTGAGCTCCTACAATGAGCAGTTCTTC. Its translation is CASRILIAGLSSYNEQFF.

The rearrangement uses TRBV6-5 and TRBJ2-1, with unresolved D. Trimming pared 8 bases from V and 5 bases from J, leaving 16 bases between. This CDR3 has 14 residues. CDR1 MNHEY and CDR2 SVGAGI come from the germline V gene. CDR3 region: CASRSPNLHNEQFF. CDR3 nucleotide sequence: TGTGCCAGCCGGAGTCCTAACCTCCACAATGAGCAGTTCTTC.

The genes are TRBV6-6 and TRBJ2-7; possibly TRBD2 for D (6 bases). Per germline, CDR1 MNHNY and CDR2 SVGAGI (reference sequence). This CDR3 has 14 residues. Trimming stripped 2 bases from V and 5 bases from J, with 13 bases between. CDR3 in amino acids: CASSYLRGGDEQYF. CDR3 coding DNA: TGTGCCAGCAGTTACCTTCGCGGAGGGGACGAGCAGTACTTC.

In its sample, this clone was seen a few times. CDR3 amino acids: CASRADSNQPQHF. CDR3 nucleotides: TGTGCCAGCAGGGCAGATAGCAATCAGCCCCAGCATTTT. The rearrangement uses TRBV2 and TRBJ1-5; D not resolved. The CDR3 has 13 amino acids. In germline, CDR1 is SNHLY, CDR2 FYNNEI. The V end was cut by 6 bases, the J end by 0 bases, with 6 bases between.

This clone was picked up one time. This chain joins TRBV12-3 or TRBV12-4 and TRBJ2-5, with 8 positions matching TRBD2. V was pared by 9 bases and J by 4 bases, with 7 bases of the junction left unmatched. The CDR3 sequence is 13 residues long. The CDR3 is CASSPAGGETQYF. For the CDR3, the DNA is TGTGCCAGTTCCCCCGCGGGGGGAGAGACCCAGTACTTC.

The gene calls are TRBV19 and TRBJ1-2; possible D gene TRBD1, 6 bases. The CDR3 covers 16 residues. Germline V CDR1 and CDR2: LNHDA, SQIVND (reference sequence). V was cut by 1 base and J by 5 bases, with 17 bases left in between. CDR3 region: CASSIGPRTEFYGYTF. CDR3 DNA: TGTGCCAGTAGTATAGGCCCCCGGACAGAATTTTATGGCTACACCTTC.

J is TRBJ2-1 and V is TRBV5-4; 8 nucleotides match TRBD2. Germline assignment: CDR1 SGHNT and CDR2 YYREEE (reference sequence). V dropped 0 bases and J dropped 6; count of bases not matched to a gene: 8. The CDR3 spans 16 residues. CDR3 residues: CASSLERGGSGNEQFF. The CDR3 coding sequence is TGTGCCAGCAGCTTGGAACGGGGGGGTTCGGGCAATGAGCAGTTCTTC.

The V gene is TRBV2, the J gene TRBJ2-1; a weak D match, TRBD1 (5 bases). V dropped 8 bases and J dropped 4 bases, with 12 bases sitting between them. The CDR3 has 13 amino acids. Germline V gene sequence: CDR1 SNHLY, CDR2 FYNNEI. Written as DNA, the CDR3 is TGTGCCAGCTCTAGGGGATTTTACAATGAGCAGTTCTTC. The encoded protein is CASSRGFYNEQFF.

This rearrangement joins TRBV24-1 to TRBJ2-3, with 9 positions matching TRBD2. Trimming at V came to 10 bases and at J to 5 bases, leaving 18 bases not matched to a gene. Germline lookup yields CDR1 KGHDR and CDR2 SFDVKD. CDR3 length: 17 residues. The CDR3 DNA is TGTGCCACTCAAACGGCTAGCGGGGAGGATAGACTAGATACGCAGTATTTT. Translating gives CATQTASGEDRLDTQYF.

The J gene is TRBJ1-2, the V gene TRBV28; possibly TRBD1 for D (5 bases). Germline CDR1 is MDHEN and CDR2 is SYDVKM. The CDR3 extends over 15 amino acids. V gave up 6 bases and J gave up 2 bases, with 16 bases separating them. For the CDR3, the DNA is TGTGCCAGCAGCCAAAATCTTGGACAAAACTATGGCTACACCTTC. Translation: CASSQNLGQNYGYTF.

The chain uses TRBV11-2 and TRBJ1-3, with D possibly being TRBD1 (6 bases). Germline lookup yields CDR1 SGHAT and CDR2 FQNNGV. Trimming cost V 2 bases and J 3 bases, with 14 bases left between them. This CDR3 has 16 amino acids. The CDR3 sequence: CASSLWGGADGNTIYF. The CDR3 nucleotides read TGTGCCAGCAGCTTATGGGGGGGCGCGGATGGAAACACCATATATTTT. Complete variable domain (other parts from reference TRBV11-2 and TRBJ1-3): EAGVAQSPRYKIIEKRQSVAFWCNPISGHATLYWYQQILGQGPKLLIQFQNNGVVDDSQLPKDRFSAERLKGVDSTLKIQPAKLEDSAVYLCASSLWGGADGNTIYFGEGSWLTVV.

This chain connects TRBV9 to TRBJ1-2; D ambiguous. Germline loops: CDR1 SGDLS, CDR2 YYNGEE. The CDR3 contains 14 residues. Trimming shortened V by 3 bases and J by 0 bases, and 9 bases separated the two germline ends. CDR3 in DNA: TGTGCCAGCAGCGCCAGGAATTCTAACTATGGCTACACCTTC. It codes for CASSARNSNYGYTF. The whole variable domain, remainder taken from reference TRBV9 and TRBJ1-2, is DSGVTQTPKHLITATGQRVTLRCSPRSGDLSVYWYQQSLDQGLQFLIQYYNGEERAKGNILERFSAQQFPDLHSELNLSSLELGDSALYFCASSARNSNYGYTFGSGTRLTVV.